This TCR beta chain originates from a study of cytomegalovirus exposure and HLA in healthy donors. PCR employed 60 Vbeta and 13 Jbeta primers. The repertoire was sequenced with immunoSEQ multiplex PCR; TCRdb's copy has only in-frame clones and lacks some. Of about 120,000 clones in the sample, about 86% were seen once. V dropped 3 bases and J dropped 0 bases, with 8 bases sitting between them. Germline-derived CDR1 and CDR2 are KGHSH and LQKENI. The CDR3 loop spans 14 amino acids. The specimen was PBMCs. This sequence joins TRBV18 and TRBJ2-5, with D unresolved. This clonotype was sampled from a woman aged 40 to 49 in good health and CMV-seronegative. CDR3 nucleotide sequence: TGTGCCAGCTCACCTGACTGGGACCAAGAGACCCAGTACTTC. As protein: CASSPDWDQETQYF.